What follows is one T cell receptor beta chain and its context. The data were taken from a study of T cell changes during pregnancy in multiple sclerosis. V was pared by 3 bases and J by 4 bases, with 8 bases of the junction left unmatched. This CDR3 is built from 16 residues. CDR1 is GTSNPN, CDR2 SVGIG, per germline (reference sequence). Repertoires were generated with immunoSEQ multiplex PCR, while TCRdb's copy carries only in-frame clones and drops some. The sample has tens of thousands of clones, approximately 90% seen once. The chain has TRBV30 and TRBJ2-2; 10 nucleotides agree with TRBD2. The source is a female donor with multiple sclerosis, enrolled in a pregnancy study. Here the sequenced sample was CD8+ T cells from peripheral blood mononuclear cells, taken before pregnancy. CDR3 residues: CAWSARTSGFTGELFF. DNA for the CDR3: TGTGCCTGGAGCGCCCGGACTAGCGGTTTCACCGGGGAGCTGTTTTTT.